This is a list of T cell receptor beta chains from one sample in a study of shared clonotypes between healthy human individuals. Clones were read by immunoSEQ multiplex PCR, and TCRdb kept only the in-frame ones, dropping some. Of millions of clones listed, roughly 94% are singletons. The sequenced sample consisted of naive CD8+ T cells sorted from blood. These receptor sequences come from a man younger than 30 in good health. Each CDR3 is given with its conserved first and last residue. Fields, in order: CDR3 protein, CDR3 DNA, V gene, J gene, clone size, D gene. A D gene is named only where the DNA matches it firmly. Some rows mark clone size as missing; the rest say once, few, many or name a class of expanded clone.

CASSFPTPGHKLETQYF	TGTGCCAGCAGTTTCCCCACGCCCGGACATAAACTAGAGACCCAGTACTTC	TRBV28	TRBJ2-5	once	-
CASSEWTTYTGELFF	TGTGCCAGCAGTGAGTGGACGACGTACACCGGGGAGCTGTTTTTT	TRBV6-1	TRBJ2-2	-	-
CASSWSGTEAFF	TGTGCCAGCAGCTGGAGCGGCACTGAAGCTTTCTTT	TRBV5-6	TRBJ1-1	-	-
CASSFPEGVNTEAFF	TGTGCCAGCAGCTTCCCCGAGGGTGTTAACACTGAAGCTTTCTTT	TRBV7-8	TRBJ1-1	-	-
CASSFVGSQETQYF	TGTGCCAGCAGTTTCGTGGGCAGCCAAGAGACCCAGTACTTC	TRBV27	TRBJ2-5	-	-
CASPHPDRGDSPLHF	TGTGCCAGCCCCCACCCTGACAGGGGAGATTCACCCCTCCACTTT	TRBV28	TRBJ1-6	-	TRBD1
CASGLFPGAYEQYF	TGTGCTAGTGGTTTATTTCCGGGGGCCTACGAGCAGTACTTC	TRBV12-5	TRBJ2-7	-	-
CASKRGQISYEQYF	TGTGCTAGCAAAAGGGGTCAAATCTCCTACGAGCAGTACTTC	TRBV6-5	TRBJ2-7	-	-
CASSLTGGYGYTF	TGTGCCAGTTCCTTGACAGGGGGGTATGGCTACACCTTC	TRBV6-5	TRBJ1-2	-	TRBD1
CASTPPRGGYTF	TGTGCCAGTACCCCACCCCGTGGGGGCTACACCTTC	TRBV19	TRBJ1-2	few	-
CAWSVSFGELFF	TGTGCCTGGAGTGTATCCTTCGGGGAGCTGTTTTTT	TRBV30	TRBJ2-2	-	-
CASSYSAGVYNEQFF	TGTGCCAGCAGTTACTCGGCAGGGGTATACAATGAGCAGTTCTTC	TRBV6-5	TRBJ2-1	-	-
CASNDGSYEQYF	TGTGCCAGCAATGACGGGTCCTACGAGCAGTACTTC	TRBV5-6	TRBJ2-7	-	-
CASSSGTGGLEEQYF	TGCGCCAGCAGCTCCGGGACAGGGGGCCTAGAGGAGCAGTACTTC	TRBV5-1	TRBJ2-7	once	TRBD1
CASSLTVRADTEAFF	TGTGCCAGCAGCTTAACGGTCAGGGCGGACACTGAAGCTTTCTTT	TRBV7-3	TRBJ1-1	-	-
CASGTSIPYEQYF	TGTGCCAGCGGGACTAGCATCCCCTACGAGCAGTACTTC	TRBV28	TRBJ2-7	once	TRBD2
CASSQDPVETQYF	TGTGCCAGCAGCCAAGATCCGGTTGAGACCCAGTACTTC	TRBV14	TRBJ2-5	-	-
CASSSTQGGAEKLFF	TGTGCCAGCAGCTCTACGCAGGGAGGTGCTGAAAAACTGTTTTTT	TRBV7-9	TRBJ1-4	-	-
CASSPYFDRSVANVLTF	TGCGCCAGCAGCCCCTACTTCGACAGGTCGGTGGCCAACGTCCTGACTTTC	TRBV5-1	TRBJ2-6	-	-
CASSLSGTGRFSGNTIYF	TGTGCCAGCAGCTTAAGTGGAACAGGCCGCTTCTCTGGAAACACCATATATTTT	TRBV7-9	TRBJ1-3	-	-
CASSRTGSYNEQFF	TGTGCCAGCAGCCGGACGGGCTCCTACAATGAGCAGTTCTTC	TRBV7-9	TRBJ2-1	-	-
CASSSGLAGGLSTDTQYF	TGCGCCAGCAGCAGCGGACTAGCGGGAGGTCTGAGCACAGATACGCAGTATTTT	TRBV5-1	TRBJ2-3	-	TRBD2
CASRPGTLSYNEQFF	TGTGCCAGCAGACCCGGGACACTCTCCTACAATGAGCAGTTCTTC	TRBV27	TRBJ2-1	-	-
CASSLARTGGLLDTQYF	TGTGCCAGCAGCTTGGCCCGAACAGGGGGATTATTAGATACGCAGTATTTT	TRBV7-3	TRBJ2-3	-	TRBD1
CASSQEGGLQETQYF	TGCGCCAGCAGTCAAGAAGGGGGGCTACAAGAGACCCAGTACTTC	TRBV5-1	TRBJ2-5	-	-
CASSIAGLEETQYF	TGTGCCAGTAGTATAGCGGGTCTCGAGGAGACCCAGTACTTC	TRBV19	TRBJ2-5	-	-
CASSYTITSGTDTQYF	TGTGCCAGCAGCTATACCATCACTAGCGGCACAGATACGCAGTATTTT	TRBV5-6	TRBJ2-3	-	TRBD2
CASTNSTFYEQYF	TGTGCCAGCACCAACAGTACTTTCTACGAGCAGTACTTC	TRBV7-9	TRBJ2-7	once	-
CASSLGPSGEAGELFF	TGTGCCAGCAGCTTGGGGCCTAGCGGGGAAGCCGGGGAGCTGTTTTTT	TRBV5-4	TRBJ2-2	-	TRBD2
CASSDPGPVGYGYTF	TGCGCCAGCAGTGACCCTGGACCCGTTGGCTATGGCTACACCTTC	TRBV10-2	TRBJ1-2	-	-
CASSSSGSGETQYF	TGTGCCAGCAGTTCTAGCGGGAGTGGGGAGACCCAGTACTTC	TRBV27	TRBJ2-5	-	TRBD2
CASTPGASSTDTQYF	TGTGCCAGCACCCCGGGCGCTAGTTCCACAGATACGCAGTATTTT	TRBV5-4	TRBJ2-3	-	-
CASRLWTSGTAKNIQYF	TGCGCCAGCAGGTTATGGACTAGCGGGACGGCCAAAAACATTCAGTACTTC	TRBV5-1	TRBJ2-4	-	TRBD2
CASSLGTGGLNTEAFF	TGCGCCAGCAGCCTGGGGACAGGGGGGTTGAACACTGAAGCTTTCTTT	TRBV4-1	TRBJ1-1	-	TRBD1
CASSQGDRGIAQPQHF	TGCGCCAGCAGCCAAGGGGACAGGGGAATTGCTCAGCCCCAGCATTTT	TRBV4-1	TRBJ1-5	-	TRBD1
CASSQDEGLGYNEQFF	TGTGCCAGCAGCCAAGATGAGGGACTAGGGTACAATGAGCAGTTCTTC	TRBV4-2	TRBJ2-1	-	TRBD2
CASSQSSTYEQYF	TGCGCCAGCAGCCAATCTAGCACCTACGAGCAGTACTTC	TRBV4-1	TRBJ2-7	many	-
CATSRNTGVGQPQHF	TGTGCCACCAGCAGAAATACAGGGGTAGGTCAGCCCCAGCATTTT	TRBV15	TRBJ1-5	-	TRBD1
CASKPSGGSDTQYF	TGTGCCAGCAAACCTAGCGGGGGTTCAGATACGCAGTATTTT	TRBV6-5	TRBJ2-3	-	TRBD2
CSVESGLTDTQYF	TGCAGCGTTGAGAGCGGACTCACAGATACGCAGTATTTT	TRBV29-1	TRBJ2-3	-	-
CASSQSNYNSPLHF	TGTGCCAGCAGCCAGAGTAATTATAATTCACCCCTCCACTTT	TRBV13	TRBJ1-6	-	-
CASSGPTGAWHEQFF	TGTGCCAGCAGTGGCCCGACAGGGGCCTGGCATGAGCAGTTCTTC	TRBV2	TRBJ2-1	-	TRBD1
CASSFETGYGYTF	TGTGCCAGCAGTTTTGAGACTGGCTATGGCTACACCTTC	TRBV27	TRBJ1-2	once	-
CASRGTQLGEKLFF	TGCGCCAGCAGGGGGACTCAGCTCGGTGAAAAACTGTTTTTT	TRBV4-1	TRBJ1-4	once	-
CASSFQGDTEAFF	TGTGCCAGCAGCTTTCAGGGTGACACTGAAGCTTTCTTT	TRBV7-2	TRBJ1-1	few	-
CSVQGGTNTEAFF	TGCAGCGTCCAAGGTGGGACGAACACTGAAGCTTTCTTT	TRBV29-1	TRBJ1-1	once	-
CASRLGGAEDYEQYF	TGTGCAAGTCGCTTAGGTGGGGCAGAAGACTACGAGCAGTACTTC	TRBV12-2	TRBJ2-7	-	-
CASSPLGREEDTQYF	TGCGCCAGCAGCCCCCTCGGCAGGGAGGAGGATACGCAGTATTTT	TRBV4-1	TRBJ2-3	-	-
CASSPGGSREQYF	TGTGCCAGCAGTCCGGGGGGGAGCCGCGAGCAGTACTTC	TRBV5-4	TRBJ2-7	once	TRBD2
CASSGGQTILETQYF	TGTGCCAGCAGTGGAGGACAGACGATATTGGAGACCCAGTACTTC	TRBV2	TRBJ2-5	-	-
CASSEGPMNTGELFF	TGTGCCAGCAGTGAGGGACCGATGAACACCGGGGAGCTGTTTTTT	TRBV27	TRBJ2-2	-	-
CASSSTGLPTDTQYF	TGTGCCAGCAGCTCAACAGGGTTACCCACAGATACGCAGTATTTT	TRBV7-6	TRBJ2-3	-	-
CASSVSRAQETQYF	TGCGCCAGCAGTGTATCCAGGGCACAAGAGACCCAGTACTTC	TRBV10-2	TRBJ2-5	-	-
CATPDPRQGEMDGYTF	TGTGCCACCCCTGACCCGAGACAGGGGGAAATGGATGGCTACACCTTC	TRBV2	TRBJ1-2	once	TRBD1
CASSTPIEAFF	TGTGCCAGTAGTACGCCCATTGAAGCTTTCTTT	TRBV19	TRBJ1-1	-	-
CASSPSSGGVLGPGYTF	TGTGCCAGCAGCCCTTCCAGTGGCGGGGTTCTAGGGCCTGGCTACACCTTC	TRBV7-9	TRBJ1-2	-	-